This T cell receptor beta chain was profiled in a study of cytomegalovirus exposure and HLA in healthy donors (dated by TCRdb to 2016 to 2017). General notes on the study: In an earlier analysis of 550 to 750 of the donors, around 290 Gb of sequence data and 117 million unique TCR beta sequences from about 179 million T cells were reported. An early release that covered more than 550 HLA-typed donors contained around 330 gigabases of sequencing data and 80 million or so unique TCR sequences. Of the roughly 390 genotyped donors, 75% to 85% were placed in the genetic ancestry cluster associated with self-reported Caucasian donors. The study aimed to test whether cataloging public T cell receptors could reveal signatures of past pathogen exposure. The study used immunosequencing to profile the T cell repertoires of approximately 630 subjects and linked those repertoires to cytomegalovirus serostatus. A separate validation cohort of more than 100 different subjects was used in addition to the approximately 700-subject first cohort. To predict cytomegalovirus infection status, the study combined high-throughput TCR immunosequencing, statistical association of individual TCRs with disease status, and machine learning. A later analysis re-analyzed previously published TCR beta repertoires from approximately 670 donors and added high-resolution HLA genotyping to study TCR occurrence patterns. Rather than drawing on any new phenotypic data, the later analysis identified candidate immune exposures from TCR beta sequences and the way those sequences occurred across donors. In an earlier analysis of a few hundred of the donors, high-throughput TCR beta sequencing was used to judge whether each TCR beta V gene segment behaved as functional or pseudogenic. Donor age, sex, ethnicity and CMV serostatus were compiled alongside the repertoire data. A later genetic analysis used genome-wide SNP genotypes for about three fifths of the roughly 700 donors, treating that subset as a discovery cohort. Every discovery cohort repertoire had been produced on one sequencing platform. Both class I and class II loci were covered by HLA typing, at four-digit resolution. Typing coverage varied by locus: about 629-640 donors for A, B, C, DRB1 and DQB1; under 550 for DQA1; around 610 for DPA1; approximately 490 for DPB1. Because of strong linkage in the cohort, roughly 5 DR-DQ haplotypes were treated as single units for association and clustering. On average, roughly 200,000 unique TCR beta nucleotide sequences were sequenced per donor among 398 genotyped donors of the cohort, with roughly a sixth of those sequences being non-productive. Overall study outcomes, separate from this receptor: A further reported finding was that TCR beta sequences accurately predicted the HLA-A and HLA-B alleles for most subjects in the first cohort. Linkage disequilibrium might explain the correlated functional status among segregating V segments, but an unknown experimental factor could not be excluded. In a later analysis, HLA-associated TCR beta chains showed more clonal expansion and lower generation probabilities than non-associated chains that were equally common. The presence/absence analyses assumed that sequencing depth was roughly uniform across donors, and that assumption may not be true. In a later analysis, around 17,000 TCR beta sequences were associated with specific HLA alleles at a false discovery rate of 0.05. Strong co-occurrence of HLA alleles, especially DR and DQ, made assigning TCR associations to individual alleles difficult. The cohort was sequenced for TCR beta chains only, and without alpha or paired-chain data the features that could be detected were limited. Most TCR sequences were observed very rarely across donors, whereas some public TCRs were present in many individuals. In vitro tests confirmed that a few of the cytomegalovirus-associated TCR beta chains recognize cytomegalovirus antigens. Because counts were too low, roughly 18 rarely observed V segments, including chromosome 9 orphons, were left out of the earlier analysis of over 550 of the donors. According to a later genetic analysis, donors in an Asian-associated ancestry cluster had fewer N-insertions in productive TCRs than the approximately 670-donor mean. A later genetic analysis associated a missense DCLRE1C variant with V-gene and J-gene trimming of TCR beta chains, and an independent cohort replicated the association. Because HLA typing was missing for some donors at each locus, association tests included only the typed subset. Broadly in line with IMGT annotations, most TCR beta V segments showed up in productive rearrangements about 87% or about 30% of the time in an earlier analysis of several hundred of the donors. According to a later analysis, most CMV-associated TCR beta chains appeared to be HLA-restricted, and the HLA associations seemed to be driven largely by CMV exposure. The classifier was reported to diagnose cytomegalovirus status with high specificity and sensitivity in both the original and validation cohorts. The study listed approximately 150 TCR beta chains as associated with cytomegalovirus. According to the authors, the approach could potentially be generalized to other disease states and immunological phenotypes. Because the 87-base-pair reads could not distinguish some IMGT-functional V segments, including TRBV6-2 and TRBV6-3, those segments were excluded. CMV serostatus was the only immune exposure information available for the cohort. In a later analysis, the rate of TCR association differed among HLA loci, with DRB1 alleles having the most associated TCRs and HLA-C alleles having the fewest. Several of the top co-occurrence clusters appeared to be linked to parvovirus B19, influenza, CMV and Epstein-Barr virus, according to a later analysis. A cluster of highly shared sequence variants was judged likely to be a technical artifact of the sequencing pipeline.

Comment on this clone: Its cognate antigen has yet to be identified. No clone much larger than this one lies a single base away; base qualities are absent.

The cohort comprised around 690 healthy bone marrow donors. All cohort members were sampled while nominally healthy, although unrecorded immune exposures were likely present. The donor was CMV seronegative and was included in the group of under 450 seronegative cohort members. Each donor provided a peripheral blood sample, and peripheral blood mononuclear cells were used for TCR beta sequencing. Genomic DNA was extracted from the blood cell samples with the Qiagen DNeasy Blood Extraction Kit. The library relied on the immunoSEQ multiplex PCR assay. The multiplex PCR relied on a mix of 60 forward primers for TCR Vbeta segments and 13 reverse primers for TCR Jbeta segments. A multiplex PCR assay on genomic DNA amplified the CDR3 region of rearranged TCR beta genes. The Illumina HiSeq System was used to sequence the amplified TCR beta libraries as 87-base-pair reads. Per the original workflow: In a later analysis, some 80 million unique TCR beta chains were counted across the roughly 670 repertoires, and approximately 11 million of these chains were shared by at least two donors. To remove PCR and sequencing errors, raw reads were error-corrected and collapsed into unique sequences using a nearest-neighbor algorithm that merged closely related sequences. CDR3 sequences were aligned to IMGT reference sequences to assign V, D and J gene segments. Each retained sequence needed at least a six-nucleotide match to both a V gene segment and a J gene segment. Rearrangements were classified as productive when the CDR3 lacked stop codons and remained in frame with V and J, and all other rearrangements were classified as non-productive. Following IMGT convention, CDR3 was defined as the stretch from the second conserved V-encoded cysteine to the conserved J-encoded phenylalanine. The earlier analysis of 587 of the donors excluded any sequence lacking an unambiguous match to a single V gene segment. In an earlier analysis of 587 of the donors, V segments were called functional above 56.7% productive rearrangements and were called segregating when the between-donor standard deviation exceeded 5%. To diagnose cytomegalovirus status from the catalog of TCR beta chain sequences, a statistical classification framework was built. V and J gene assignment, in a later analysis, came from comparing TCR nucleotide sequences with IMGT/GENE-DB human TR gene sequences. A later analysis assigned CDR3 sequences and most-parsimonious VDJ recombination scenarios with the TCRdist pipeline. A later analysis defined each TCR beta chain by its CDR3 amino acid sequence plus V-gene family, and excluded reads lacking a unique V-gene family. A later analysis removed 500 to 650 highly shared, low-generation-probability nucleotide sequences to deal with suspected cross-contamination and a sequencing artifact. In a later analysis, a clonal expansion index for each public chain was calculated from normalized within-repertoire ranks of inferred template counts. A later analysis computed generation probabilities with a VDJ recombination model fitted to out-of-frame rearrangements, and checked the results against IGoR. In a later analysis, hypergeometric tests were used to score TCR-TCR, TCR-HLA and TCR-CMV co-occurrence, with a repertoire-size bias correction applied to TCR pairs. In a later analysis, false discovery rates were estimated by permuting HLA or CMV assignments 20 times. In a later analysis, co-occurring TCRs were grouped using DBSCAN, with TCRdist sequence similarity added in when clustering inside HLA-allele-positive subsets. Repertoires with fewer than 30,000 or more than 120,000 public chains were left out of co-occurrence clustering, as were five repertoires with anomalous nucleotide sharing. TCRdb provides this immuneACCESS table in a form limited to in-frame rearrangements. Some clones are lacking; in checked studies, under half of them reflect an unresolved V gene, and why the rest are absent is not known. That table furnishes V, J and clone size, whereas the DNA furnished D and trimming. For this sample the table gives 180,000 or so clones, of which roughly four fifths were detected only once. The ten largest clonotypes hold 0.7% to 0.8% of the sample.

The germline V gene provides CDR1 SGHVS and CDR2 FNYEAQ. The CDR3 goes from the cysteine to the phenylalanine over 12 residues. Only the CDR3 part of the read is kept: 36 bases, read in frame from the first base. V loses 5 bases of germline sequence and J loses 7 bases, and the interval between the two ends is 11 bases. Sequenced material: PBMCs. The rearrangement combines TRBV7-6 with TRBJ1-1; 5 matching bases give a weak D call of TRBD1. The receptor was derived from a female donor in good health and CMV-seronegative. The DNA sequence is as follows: TGTGCCAGCAGCCCGTCGGGGGTTGAAGCTTTCTTT. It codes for CASSPSGVEAFF.